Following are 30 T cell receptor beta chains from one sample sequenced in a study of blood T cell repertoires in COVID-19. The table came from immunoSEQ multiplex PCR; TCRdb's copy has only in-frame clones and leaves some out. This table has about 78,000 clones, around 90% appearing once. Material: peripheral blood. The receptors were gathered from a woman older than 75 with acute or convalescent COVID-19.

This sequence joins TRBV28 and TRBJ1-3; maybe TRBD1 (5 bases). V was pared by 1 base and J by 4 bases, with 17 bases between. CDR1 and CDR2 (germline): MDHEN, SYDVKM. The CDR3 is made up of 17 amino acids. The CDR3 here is CASSLSGTTYLGNTIYF. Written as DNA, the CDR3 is TGTGCCAGCAGTTTATCCGGGACTACCTACCTCGGAAACACCATATATTTT.

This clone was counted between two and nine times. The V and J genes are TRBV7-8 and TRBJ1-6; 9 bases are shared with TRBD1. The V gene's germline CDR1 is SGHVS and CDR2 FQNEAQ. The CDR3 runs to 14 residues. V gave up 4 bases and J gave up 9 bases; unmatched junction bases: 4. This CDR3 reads CASSSGQGGSPLHF. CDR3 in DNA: TGTGCCAGCAGCTCGGGACAGGGAGGTTCACCCCTCCACTTT.

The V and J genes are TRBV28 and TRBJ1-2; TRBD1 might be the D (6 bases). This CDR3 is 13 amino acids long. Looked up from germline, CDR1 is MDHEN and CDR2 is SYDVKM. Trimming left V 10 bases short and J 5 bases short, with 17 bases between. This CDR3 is CATIEGVEYGYTF. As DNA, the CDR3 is TGTGCCACTATAGAGGGGGTTGAGTATGGCTACACCTTC.

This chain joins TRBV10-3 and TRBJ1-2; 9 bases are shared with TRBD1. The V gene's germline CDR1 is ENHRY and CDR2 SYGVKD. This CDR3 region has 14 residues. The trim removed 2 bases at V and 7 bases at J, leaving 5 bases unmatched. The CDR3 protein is CAISEKGQGVGYTF. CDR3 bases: TGTGCCATCAGTGAGAAGGGACAGGGTGTTGGCTACACCTTC.

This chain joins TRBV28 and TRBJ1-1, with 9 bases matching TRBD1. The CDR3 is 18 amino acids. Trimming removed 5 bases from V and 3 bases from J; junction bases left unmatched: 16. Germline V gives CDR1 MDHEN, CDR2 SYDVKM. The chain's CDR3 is CASSGTGTGFDWDTEAFF. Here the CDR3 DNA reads TGTGCCAGCAGTGGAACCGGGACAGGGTTTGATTGGGACACTGAAGCTTTCTTT.

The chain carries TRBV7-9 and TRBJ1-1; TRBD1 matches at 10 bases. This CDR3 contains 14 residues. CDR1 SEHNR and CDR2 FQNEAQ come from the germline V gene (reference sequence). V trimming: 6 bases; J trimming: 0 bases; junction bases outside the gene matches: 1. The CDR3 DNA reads TGTGCCAGCAGGGGACAGGGGATGAACACTGAAGCTTTCTTT. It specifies CASRGQGMNTEAFF.

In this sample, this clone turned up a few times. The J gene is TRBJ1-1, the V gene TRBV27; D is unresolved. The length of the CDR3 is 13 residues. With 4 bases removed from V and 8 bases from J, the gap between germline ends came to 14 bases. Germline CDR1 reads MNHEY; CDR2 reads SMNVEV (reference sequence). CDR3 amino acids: CASSSNLDGEAFF. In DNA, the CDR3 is TGTGCCAGCAGTTCAAACCTCGACGGGGAAGCTTTCTTT.

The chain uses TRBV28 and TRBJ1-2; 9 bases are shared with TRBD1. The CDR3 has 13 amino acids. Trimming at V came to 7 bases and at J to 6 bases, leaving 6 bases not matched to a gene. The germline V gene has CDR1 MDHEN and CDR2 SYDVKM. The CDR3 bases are TGTGCCAGCACTACAGGGGGCGGAAATGGCTACACCTTC. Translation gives CASTTGGGNGYTF.

Here the CDR3 DNA reads TGCAGCGTCATTGGGGCAGGGCCGAACACCGGGGAGCTGTTTTTT. This codes for CSVIGAGPNTGELFF. The chain has TRBV29-1 and TRBJ2-2; tentatively, D is TRBD1 (5 bases). Trimming took off 6 bases at V and 0 bases at J, with 14 bases between the two ends. CDR1 and CDR2 from the germline V gene are SQVTM and ANQGSEA. This CDR3 spans 15 amino acids.

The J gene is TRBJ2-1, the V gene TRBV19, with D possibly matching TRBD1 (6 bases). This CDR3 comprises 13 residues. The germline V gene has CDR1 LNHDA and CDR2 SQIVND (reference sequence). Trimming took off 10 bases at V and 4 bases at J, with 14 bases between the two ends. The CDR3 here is CATRDNSYNEQFF. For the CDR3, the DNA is TGTGCCACCCGGGACAACTCATACAATGAGCAGTTCTTC.

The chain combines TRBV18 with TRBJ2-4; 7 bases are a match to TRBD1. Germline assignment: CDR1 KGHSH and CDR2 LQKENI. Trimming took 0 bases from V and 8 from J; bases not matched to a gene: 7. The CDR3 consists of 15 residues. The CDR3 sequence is CASSPPSGGGDIQYF. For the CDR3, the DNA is TGTGCCAGCTCACCACCGTCAGGGGGTGGGGACATTCAGTACTTC.

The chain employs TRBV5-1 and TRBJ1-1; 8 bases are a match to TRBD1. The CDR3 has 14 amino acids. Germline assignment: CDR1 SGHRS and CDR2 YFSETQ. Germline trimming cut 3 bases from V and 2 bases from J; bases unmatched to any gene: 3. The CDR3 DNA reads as TGCGCCAGCAGCTCCGGACAGGGAAACACTGAAGCTTTCTTT. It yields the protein CASSSGQGNTEAFF.

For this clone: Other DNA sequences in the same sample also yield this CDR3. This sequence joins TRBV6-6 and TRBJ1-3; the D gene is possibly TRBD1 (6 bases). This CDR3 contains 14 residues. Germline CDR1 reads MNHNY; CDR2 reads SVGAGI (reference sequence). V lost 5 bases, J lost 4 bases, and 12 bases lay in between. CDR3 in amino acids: CASSPTGFGNTIYF. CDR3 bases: TGTGCCAGCAGTCCCACAGGGTTCGGAAACACCATATATTTT.

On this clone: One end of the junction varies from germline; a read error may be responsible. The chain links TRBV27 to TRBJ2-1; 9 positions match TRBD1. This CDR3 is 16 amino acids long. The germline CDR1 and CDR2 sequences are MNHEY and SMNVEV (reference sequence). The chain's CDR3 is CATSFGGTGQRNEQFF. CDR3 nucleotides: TGTGCCACCAGTTTTGGGGGGACAGGGCAAAGGAATGAGCAGTTCTTC.

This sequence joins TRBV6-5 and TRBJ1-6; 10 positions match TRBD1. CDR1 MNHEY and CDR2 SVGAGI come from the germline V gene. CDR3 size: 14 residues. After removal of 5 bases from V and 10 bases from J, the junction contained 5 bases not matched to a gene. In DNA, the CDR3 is TGTGCCAGCAGTAGCGGGACAGGGGTCTCACCCCTCCACTTT. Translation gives CASSSGTGVSPLHF.

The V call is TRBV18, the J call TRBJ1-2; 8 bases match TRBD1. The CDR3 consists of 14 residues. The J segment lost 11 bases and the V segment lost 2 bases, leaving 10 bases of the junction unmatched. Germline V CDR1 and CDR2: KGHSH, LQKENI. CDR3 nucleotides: TGTGCCAGCTCACCATCTGGACAGGGATTGGGGTACACCTTC. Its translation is CASSPSGQGLGYTF.

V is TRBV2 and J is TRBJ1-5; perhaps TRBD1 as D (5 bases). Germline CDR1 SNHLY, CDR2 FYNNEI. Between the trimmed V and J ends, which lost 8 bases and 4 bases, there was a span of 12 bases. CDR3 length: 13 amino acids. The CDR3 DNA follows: TGTGCCAGCCAACCGACAGCGAATCAGCCCCAGCATTTT. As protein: CASQPTANQPQHF.

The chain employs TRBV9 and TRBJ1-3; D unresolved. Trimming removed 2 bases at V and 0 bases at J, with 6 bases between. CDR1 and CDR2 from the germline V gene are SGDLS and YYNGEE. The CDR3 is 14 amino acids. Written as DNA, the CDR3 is TGTGCCAGCAGCGTGGGCAGCTCTGGAAACACCATATATTTT. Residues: CASSVGSSGNTIYF. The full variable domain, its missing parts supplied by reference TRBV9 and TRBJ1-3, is DSGVTQTPKHLITATGQRVTLRCSPRSGDLSVYWYQQSLDQGLQFLIQYYNGEERAKGNILERFSAQQFPDLHSELNLSSLELGDSALYFCASSVGSSGNTIYFGEGSWLTVV.

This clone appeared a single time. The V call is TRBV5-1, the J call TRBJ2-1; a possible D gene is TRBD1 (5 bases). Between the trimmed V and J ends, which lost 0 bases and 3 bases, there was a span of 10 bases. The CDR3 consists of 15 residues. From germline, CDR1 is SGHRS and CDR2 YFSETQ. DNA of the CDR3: TGCGCCAGCAGCTTGGAGCCAGGGCTCTACAATGAGCAGTTCTTC. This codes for CASSLEPGLYNEQFF.

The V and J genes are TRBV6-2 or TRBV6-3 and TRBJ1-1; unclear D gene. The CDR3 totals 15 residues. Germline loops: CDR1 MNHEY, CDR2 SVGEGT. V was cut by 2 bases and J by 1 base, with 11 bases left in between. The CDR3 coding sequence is TGTGCCAGCAGTTACGGATCCACAGCGAACACTGAAGCTTTCTTT. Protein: CASSYGSTANTEAFF.

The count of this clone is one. CDR3 loop: CASSRTSRSTDTQYF. The CDR3 region has the DNA TGTGCCAGCAGCCGGACTAGCAGGAGCACAGATACGCAGTATTTT. The J gene is TRBJ2-3, the V gene TRBV5-4, with 8 bases matching TRBD2. Looked up from germline, CDR1 is SGHNT and CDR2 is YYREEE (reference sequence). The CDR3 is 15 residues long. V dropped 4 bases and J dropped 0; count of bases not matched to a gene: 4.

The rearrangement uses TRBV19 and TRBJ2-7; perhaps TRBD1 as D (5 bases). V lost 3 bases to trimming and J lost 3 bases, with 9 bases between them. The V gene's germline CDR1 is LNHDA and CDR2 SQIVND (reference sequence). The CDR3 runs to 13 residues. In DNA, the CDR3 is TGTGCCAGTAGTATTTCCAGGGTCTACGAGCAGTACTTC. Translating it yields CASSISRVYEQYF.

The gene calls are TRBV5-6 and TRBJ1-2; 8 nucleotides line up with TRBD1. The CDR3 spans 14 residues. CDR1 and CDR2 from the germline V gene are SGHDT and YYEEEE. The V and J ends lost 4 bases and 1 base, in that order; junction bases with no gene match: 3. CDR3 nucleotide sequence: TGTGCCAGCAGCCCCGGACAGGGTAACTATGGCTACACCTTC. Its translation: CASSPGQGNYGYTF.

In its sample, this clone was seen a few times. The CDR3 DNA reads TGTGCCAGCAGCTCCGACTACCGCTCCTACGAGCAGTACTTC. Protein sequence: CASSSDYRSYEQYF. The rearrangement joins TRBV5-4 to TRBJ2-7, with a possible D match to TRBD2 (5 bases). V lost 3 bases, J lost 0 bases, and 10 bases lay in between. This CDR3 comprises 14 residues. CDR1 is SGHNT, CDR2 YYREEE, per germline (reference sequence). Combining the CDR3 with reference TRBV5-4 and TRBJ2-7 gives the whole variable domain ETGVTQSPTHLIKTRGQQVTLRCSSQSGHNTVSWYQQALGQGPQFIFQYYREEENGRGNFPPRFSGLQFPNYSSELNVNALELDDSALYLCASSSDYRSYEQYFGPGTRLTVT.

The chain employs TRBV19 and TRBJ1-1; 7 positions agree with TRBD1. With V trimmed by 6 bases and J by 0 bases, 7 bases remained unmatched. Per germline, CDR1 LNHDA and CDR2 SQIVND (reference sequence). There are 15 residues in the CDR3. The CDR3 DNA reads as TGTGCCAGTAGCCACAAGACAGGGATGAACACTGAAGCTTTCTTT. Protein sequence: CASSHKTGMNTEAFF.

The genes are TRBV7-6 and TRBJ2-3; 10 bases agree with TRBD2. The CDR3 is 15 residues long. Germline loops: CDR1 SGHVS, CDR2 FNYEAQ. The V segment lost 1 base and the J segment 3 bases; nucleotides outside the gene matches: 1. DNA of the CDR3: TGTGCCAGCAGCTTAGTGGGACTAGCGACAGATACGCAGTATTTT. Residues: CASSLVGLATDTQYF. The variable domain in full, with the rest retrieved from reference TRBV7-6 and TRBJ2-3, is GAGVSQSPRYKVTKRGQDVALRCDPISGHVSLYWYRQALGQGPEFLTYFNYEAQQDKSGLPNDRFSAERPEGSISTLTIQRTEQRDSAMYRCASSLVGLATDTQYFGPGTRLTVL.

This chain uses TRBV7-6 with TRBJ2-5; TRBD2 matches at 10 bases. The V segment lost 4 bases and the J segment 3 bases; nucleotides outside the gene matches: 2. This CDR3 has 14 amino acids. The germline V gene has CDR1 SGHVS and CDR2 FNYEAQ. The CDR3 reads CASSSGLAKETQYF. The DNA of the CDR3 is TGTGCCAGCAGCTCGGGACTAGCGAAAGAGACCCAGTACTTC.

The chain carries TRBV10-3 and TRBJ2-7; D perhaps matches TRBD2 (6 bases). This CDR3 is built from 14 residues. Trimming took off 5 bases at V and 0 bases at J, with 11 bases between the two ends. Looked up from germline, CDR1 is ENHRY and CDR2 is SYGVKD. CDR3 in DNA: TGTGCCATCAGTACCGGGACTGACTCCTACGAGCAGTACTTC. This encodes CAISTGTDSYEQYF.

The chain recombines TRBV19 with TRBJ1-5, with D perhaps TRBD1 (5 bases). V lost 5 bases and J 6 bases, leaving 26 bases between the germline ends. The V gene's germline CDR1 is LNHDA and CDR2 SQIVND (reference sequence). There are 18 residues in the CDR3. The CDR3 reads CASSLHLRDAVRGQPQHF. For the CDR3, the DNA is TGTGCCAGTAGTCTCCACCTCCGGGACGCCGTGCGGGGTCAGCCCCAGCATTTT.

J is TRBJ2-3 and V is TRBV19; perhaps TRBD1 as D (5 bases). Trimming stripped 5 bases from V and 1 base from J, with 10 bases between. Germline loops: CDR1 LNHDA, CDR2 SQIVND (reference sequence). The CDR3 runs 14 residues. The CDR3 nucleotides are TGTGCCAGTAGTGTAGGGGCCCGCACAGATACGCAGTATTTT. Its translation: CASSVGARTDTQYF.